This T cell receptor (beta chain) is from a study of cytomegalovirus exposure and HLA in healthy donors. Regarding the study as a whole: Cytomegalovirus status, reportedly, was diagnosed with high specificity and sensitivity by the classifier. Most CMV-associated TCR beta chains were later found to appear HLA-restricted. A prior analysis recorded that most TCR beta V segments were productive about 90% or about 30% of the time.

Remarks on this clone: Its antigen is as yet unknown.

Trimming left V 1 base short and J 2 bases short, with 6 bases between. The germline V gene has CDR1 SGHRS and CDR2 YFSETQ. This CDR3 contains 13 residues. Researchers ran the PCR with 60 Vbeta and 13 Jbeta primers. Assay: immunoSEQ multiplex PCR; the TCRdb copy retains only in-frame clones and omits some. Here the sample spans around 130,000 clones, 75% to 85% being singletons. Each donor was healthy, and each was a bone marrow donor. Material for sequencing was PBMCs. The rearrangement uses TRBV5-1 and TRBJ2-5; no clear D. The clonotype comes from a man aged 45-60 years in good health and CMV-seronegative. The CDR3 loop is CASSLFLQETQYF. The CDR3 DNA reads as TGCGCCAGCAGCTTGTTCTTACAAGAGACCCAGTACTTC.